The 10 T cell receptor beta chains presented below share a single source sample, sequenced in a study of blood T cells in healthy people across ages. Next came a second PCR, run for about 7 to 12 cycles, which used a sample-barcoded 5' primer along with a J-beta primer mix. One entry per CDR3 protein, called by TCRdb with MiXCR from the 5' RACE reads. This table has fewer than 1.5 million distinct CDR3 sequences, roughly 45% appearing once. The sample was blood. These receptors all come from a young woman in good health.

The rearrangement uses TRBV30 and TRBJ2-3; TRBD1 agrees at 8 bases. Germline assignment: CDR1 GTSNPN and CDR2 SVGIG (reference sequence). V gave up 7 bases and J gave up 0 bases; unmatched junction bases: 6. CDR3 size: 14 residues. The CDR3 loop is CASPGGASTDTQYF. In DNA form, the CDR3 reads TGTGCCTCCCCAGGGGGCGCGAGCACAGATACGCAGTATTTT.

There are a few counts of this clonotype. The rearrangement joins TRBV7-2 to TRBJ1-5; D might be TRBD1 (5 bases). The CDR3 sequence is 16 residues long. With 4 bases removed from V and 6 bases from J, the gap between germline ends came to 19 bases. Germline CDR1 is SGHTA and CDR2 is FQGNSA. This CDR3 is CASSSHGSGLGQPQHF. The DNA for the CDR3 is TGTGCCAGCAGCTCGCACGGTTCAGGGCTTGGTCAGCCCCAGCATTTT.

The rearrangement joins TRBV10-1 to TRBJ1-5; the D is unclear. From germline, CDR1 is WNHNN and CDR2 SYGVQD (reference sequence). CDR3 length equals 15 residues. Trimming stripped 6 bases from V and 0 bases from J, with 12 bases between. Written as DNA, the CDR3 is TGCGCCAGCAGAAAGATGGCTCTTAGCAATCAGCCCCAGCATTTT. Amino acids: CASRKMALSNQPQHF.

The V call is TRBV11-3, the J call TRBJ2-3; D remains ambiguous. V was cut by 5 bases and J by 3 bases, with 12 bases left in between. The length of the CDR3 is 14 residues. CDR1 and CDR2 (germline): SGHNT, YENEEA. CDR3 coding DNA: TGTGCCAGCAGCCAAGCCGAACGTACAGATACGCAGTATTTT. Translated: CASSQAERTDTQYF.

J is TRBJ1-5 and V is TRBV27, with D possibly matching TRBD1 (6 bases). V lost 3 bases, J lost 4 bases, and 13 bases lay in between. The germline CDR1 and CDR2 sequences are MNHEY and SMNVEV (reference sequence). CDR3 size: 15 residues. The CDR3 spells CASSFSGHNNQPQHF. The CDR3 bases are TGTGCCAGCAGTTTCTCGGGACATAATAATCAGCCCCAGCATTTT.

This clonotype has just a few counts. This sequence joins TRBV29-1 and TRBJ2-7; D is perhaps TRBD1 (9 bases). The CDR3 extends over 14 amino acids. CDR1 is SQVTM, CDR2 ANQGSEA, per germline. V was shortened by 6 bases and J by 5 bases, with 20 bases between the two germline ends. Here the CDR3 DNA reads TGCAGCGTGACCCCGGGGGGGACAGGGAACGAGCAGTACTTC. It yields the protein CSVTPGGTGNEQYF.

This clonotype was observed once. The chain recombines TRBV12-3 or TRBV12-4 with TRBJ2-2, with 9 bases fitting TRBD1. CDR3 length: 15 residues. The V gene end was trimmed by 6 bases and the J gene end by 5 bases; junction bases not matched to a gene: 7. This CDR3 reads CASRPGQGQTGELFF. The CDR3 coding sequence is TGTGCCAGCAGACCGGGACAGGGTCAAACCGGGGAGCTGTTTTTT.

This clonotype was observed at least ten times. The chain couples TRBV29-1 to TRBJ1-2; D gene uncertain. The ends were cut back, 0 bases at V and 6 bases at J, with 8 bases in the middle. The CDR3 is 12 amino acids. CDR1 and CDR2 from the germline V gene are SQVTM and ANQGSEA. The CDR3 DNA follows: TGCAGCGTTGAAGAGGGTGCCGATGGCTACACCTTC. Its protein is CSVEEGADGYTF.

This chain connects TRBV12-5 to TRBJ1-1, with TRBD1 identical over 9 bases. The CDR3 has 14 amino acids. J lost 7 bases, V lost 2 bases, and 5 bases had no gene match. Germline assignment: CDR1 LGHNT and CDR2 FRNRAP. The CDR3 coding sequence is TGTGCTAGTGGTTTGTTGGGACAGGGTAGTGAAGCTTTCTTT. Protein sequence: CASGLLGQGSEAFF.

The chain has TRBV5-1 and TRBJ2-6; maybe TRBD2 (5 bases). This CDR3 is built from 15 residues. Germline loops: CDR1 SGHRS, CDR2 YFSETQ. With 1 base removed from V and 3 bases from J, the gap between germline ends came to 8 bases. The DNA of the CDR3 is TGCGCCAGCAGCTTGATCGGGGTTGGGGCCAACGTCCTGACTTTC. Its protein product is CASSLIGVGANVLTF.